The rows below give T cell receptor beta chains drawn from one sample of a study of shared clonotypes between healthy human individuals. The table came from immunoSEQ multiplex PCR; TCRdb's copy has only in-frame clones and leaves some out. Among 490,000 or so clones listed, about three quarters were seen once. Sequenced material: PBMCs. These receptors were taken from a woman aged 40-49 years in good health. Some clones in this sample may be carry-over from other donors' samples. Each CDR3 is given with its conserved first and last residue. The order of the fields is V gene, CDR3 protein.

V gene: TRBV28
CDR3 protein: CASSALRARLAGAKNEQFF

V gene: TRBV19
CDR3 protein: CASSTRGDSDYEQYF

V gene: TRBV6-5
CDR3 protein: CASSPQDRVGQPQHF

V gene: TRBV9
CDR3 protein: CASSARTAATGELFF

V gene: TRBV28
CDR3 protein: CASSTPNTYNEQFF

V gene: TRBV5-1
CDR3 protein: CASSATESGNTIYF

V gene: TRBV5-1
CDR3 protein: CASSLAQGARREQFF

V gene: TRBV19
CDR3 protein: CASRLTSGRGLGGRHFEQYF

V gene: TRBV7-2
CDR3 protein: CASSLRGSKRNEQFF

V gene: TRBV5-1
CDR3 protein: CASSPEWEGLNTEAFF

V gene: TRBV6-1
CDR3 protein: CASSETRTYNEQFF

V gene: TRBV9
CDR3 protein: CASSPPNTGELFF

V gene: TRBV27
CDR3 protein: CASRRPDTQYF

V gene: TRBV15
CDR3 protein: CATSSGQGALNSPLHF

V gene: TRBV18
CDR3 protein: CASSPSVDGVTEAFF

V gene: TRBV11-2
CDR3 protein: CASSWFRLEDTEAFF

V gene: TRBV11-2
CDR3 protein: CASSFTSGRQYEQYF

V gene: TRBV7-3
CDR3 protein: CASSAAGTQETQYF

V gene: TRBV19
CDR3 protein: CASSIGQGKPQHF

V gene: TRBV19
CDR3 protein: CASSTNELGEQFF

V gene: TRBV7-2
CDR3 protein: CASSLATAWDEQFF

V gene: TRBV6-1
CDR3 protein: CASIEGFSGKIYEQYF

V gene: TRBV28
CDR3 protein: CASRGGGAGELFF

V gene: TRBV10-3
CDR3 protein: CAISEELAGHQETQYF

V gene: TRBV29-1
CDR3 protein: CSVQAGGFAGELFF

V gene: TRBV30
CDR3 protein: CAWTPPGFPLLNTEAFF

V gene: TRBV6-6
CDR3 protein: CASSSTGTGGYEQYF

V gene: TRBV7-8
CDR3 protein: CASSLTNTDTQYF

V gene: TRBV4-1
CDR3 protein: CASSPNLVTSGQETQYF

V gene: TRBV27
CDR3 protein: CASSLSLSGLAYNEQFF

V gene: TRBV19
CDR3 protein: CASSTLLRATNQPQHF

V gene: TRBV5-1
CDR3 protein: CASSLGQQNTEAFF

V gene: TRBV10-3
CDR3 protein: CAISGGYEQYF

V gene: TRBV30
CDR3 protein: CAWREGIAEAFF

V gene: TRBV18
CDR3 protein: CASSPPGTLTYEQYF

V gene: TRBV30
CDR3 protein: CAWRDRGQHEQYF

V gene: TRBV29-1
CDR3 protein: CSVGGTEAFF

V gene: TRBV15
CDR3 protein: CATSRDPAGGGNIQYF

V gene: TRBV9
CDR3 protein: CASSPRQGHTQYF

V gene: TRBV6-5
CDR3 protein: CASSPGGGFQYF

V gene: TRBV7-2
CDR3 protein: CASSLISGGPFYEQYF

V gene: TRBV19
CDR3 protein: CASNDLFTTGGNQPQHF

V gene: TRBV6-1
CDR3 protein: CASSDVRQAWWDTQYF

V gene: TRBV10-3
CDR3 protein: CAISESGRNTEAFF

V gene: TRBV6-5
CDR3 protein: CASKTSAVQETQYF

V gene: TRBV2
CDR3 protein: CASGVRSSGETQYF

V gene: TRBV6-4
CDR3 protein: CASSTGDRDEQFF

V gene: TRBV4-3
CDR3 protein: CASSQGTGYEQYF

V gene: TRBV19
CDR3 protein: CASSIRQGPHGYTF

V gene: TRBV7-3
CDR3 protein: CASSPPGLAGLNEQFF

V gene: TRBV27
CDR3 protein: CASSLGAGRYEQYF

V gene: TRBV7-2
CDR3 protein: CASSLASGNQPQHF

V gene: TRBV15
CDR3 protein: CATSRNWGTNEKLFF